This TCR beta chain appears in the sequencing data of a study of cytomegalovirus exposure and HLA in healthy donors. From germline, CDR1 is MNHEY and CDR2 SMNVEV (reference sequence). The CDR3 runs to 19 residues. V lost 0 bases, J lost 2 bases, and 13 bases stayed unmatched. Primers: 60 Vbeta forward and 13 Jbeta reverse. Here immunoSEQ multiplex PCR was the method, and the copy in TCRdb shows in-frame clones only, minus some. The sample consists of 100,000 to 150,000 clones, around 81% of them appearing once. The sequence was collected from a female donor in good health and CMV-seronegative. The sequencing sample was made of PBMCs. V usage is TRBV27 and J usage is TRBJ1-5; 7 bases are shared with TRBD1. In nucleotides, the CDR3 is TGTGCCAGCAGTTTATCTCTGTCCGACAGGGACGTTCGCAATCAGCCCCAGCATTTT. It yields the protein CASSLSLSDRDVRNQPQHF.